The sequence of this TCR beta chain was determined in a study of neurological immune-mediated disorders. Study outcomes and limitations: Private repertoires in all groups were suggested by the absence of shared CDR3 amino acid sequences among expanded clones across subjects.

CDR1 and CDR2 (germline): SEHNR, FQNEAQ (reference sequence). V gave up 4 bases and J gave up 5 bases; unmatched junction bases: 5. This CDR3 region has 14 residues. Time point in this sample: longitudinal time-point 1 (baseline). Volunteers attending a blood bank in Maryland, USA, served as healthy controls. 5'RACE employing 10-nucleotide random UMIs yielded the cDNA. Every sequencing run produced over 170 million TCR-beta sequences, and the sequences from any one run covered 15-18 subjects. MiXCR, run by TCRdb on the 5' RACE reads, gives a single entry per CDR3 protein. Altogether fewer than 90,000 distinct CDR3 sequences are present, 10% being singletons, with the ten largest covering approximately 9.5%. This clonotype was counted at least ten times. Its antigen is undetermined.

The TCR comes from a man aged 25-45 years in good health. Sequencing used PBMCs. The gene calls are TRBV7-9 and TRBJ1-1, with TRBD1 matching 9 bases. The CDR3 coding sequence is TGTGCCAGCAGCTCAGGGGACAGGGCGACTGAAGCTTTCTTT. Translated, it gives CASSSGDRATEAFF.